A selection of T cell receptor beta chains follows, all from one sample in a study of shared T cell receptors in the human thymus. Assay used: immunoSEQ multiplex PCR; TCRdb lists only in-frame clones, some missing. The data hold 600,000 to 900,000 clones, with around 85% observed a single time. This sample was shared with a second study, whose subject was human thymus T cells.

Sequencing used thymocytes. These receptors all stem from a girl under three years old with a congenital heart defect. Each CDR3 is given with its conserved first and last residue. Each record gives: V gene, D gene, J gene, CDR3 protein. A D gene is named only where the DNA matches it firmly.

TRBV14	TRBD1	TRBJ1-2	CASSPLDLDRYRPPYGYTF
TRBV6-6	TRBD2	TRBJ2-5	CASSKKPAGRQETQYF
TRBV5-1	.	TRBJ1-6	CASSLAGVPPLHF
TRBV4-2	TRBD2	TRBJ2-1	CASSQLGLAGGCDEQFF
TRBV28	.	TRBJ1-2	CASSFNPAGGPKRVTNYGYTF
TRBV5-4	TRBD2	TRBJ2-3	CASSLDATSGAADTQYF
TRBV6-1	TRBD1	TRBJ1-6	CASRQGATLHF
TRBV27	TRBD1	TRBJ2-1	CASSLSDRGPPTYNEQFF
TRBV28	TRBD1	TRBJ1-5	CASSGTGDQPQHF
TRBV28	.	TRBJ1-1	CASSLSAIPNTEAFF
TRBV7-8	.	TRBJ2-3	CASSSSPTGLSTDTQYF
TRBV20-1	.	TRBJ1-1	CSARGGTEAFF
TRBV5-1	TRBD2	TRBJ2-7	CASSSARGAYEQYF
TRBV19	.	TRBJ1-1	CASTDLNTEAFF
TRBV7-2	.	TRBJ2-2	CASSLSRGDTGELFF
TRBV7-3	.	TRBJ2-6	CASSLYSVGGRSGANVLTF
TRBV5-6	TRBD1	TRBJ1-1	CASSWRSDRGGTEAFF
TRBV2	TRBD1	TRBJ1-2	CAYQKRRGPYNYYGYTF
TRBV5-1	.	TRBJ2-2	CASREAGSPLFNTGELFF
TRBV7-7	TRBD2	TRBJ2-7	CASSLAHDGGGACEQYF
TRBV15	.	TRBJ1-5	CATSRERGYSNQPQHF
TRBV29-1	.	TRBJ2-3	CSVGLATDTQYF
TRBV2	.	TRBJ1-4	CAGGGGPTATNEKLFF
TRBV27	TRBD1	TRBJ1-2	CATSPRQGYGYTF
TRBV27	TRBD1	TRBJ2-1	CASSLGTGWYNEQFF
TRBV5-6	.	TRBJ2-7	CASSLPGGYEQYF
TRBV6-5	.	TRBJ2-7	CASSLIYEQYF
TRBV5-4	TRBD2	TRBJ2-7	CASSSGIAGGTYEQYF
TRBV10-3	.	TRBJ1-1	CAISSGGTEAFF
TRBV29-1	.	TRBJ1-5	CSVRGEGNQPQHF
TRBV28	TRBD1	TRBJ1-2	CASSFSETGIGGYTF
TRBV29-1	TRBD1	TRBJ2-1	CSVVRGDRVSNNEQFF
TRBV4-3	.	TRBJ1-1	CASSQDSDRGSYTEAFF
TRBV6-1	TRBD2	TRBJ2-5	CASGRGTQETQYF
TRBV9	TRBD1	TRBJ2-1	CASSVVTGDEQFF
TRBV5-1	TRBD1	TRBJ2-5	CASSIHRGEETQYF
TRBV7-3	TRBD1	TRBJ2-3	CASSLTLTLEGVTGGIADTQYF
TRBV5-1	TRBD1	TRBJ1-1	CASSPPGQGVNTEAFF
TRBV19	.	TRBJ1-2	CASSIWGGVYGYTF
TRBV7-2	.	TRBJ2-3	CASSPRQADTQYF
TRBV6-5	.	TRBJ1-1	CASSHDREAFF
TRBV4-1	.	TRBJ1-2	CASSPGQPYGYTF
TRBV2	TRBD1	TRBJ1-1	CASSAPGQGRKARVSEAFF
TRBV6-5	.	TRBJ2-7	CASSYHRASSYEQYF
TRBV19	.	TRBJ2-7	CASSLSGGYSSSYEQYF
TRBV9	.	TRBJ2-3	CASSVSYRDYGDTQYF
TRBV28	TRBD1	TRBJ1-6	CASSKKTGKSPLHF
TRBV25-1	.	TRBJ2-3	CASSRGVGRLDTDTQYF
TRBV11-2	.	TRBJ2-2	CASSLVGPRKPGELFF
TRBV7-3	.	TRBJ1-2	CASSLEGSGGYTF
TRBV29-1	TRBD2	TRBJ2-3	CSVYTSGLTDTQYF
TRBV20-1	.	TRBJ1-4	CSAPRGEKLFF
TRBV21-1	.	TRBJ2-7	CAKPAPRDRDSYEQYF
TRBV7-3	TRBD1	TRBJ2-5	CASSLTGTGTEETQYF